This T cell receptor beta chain was observed in a study of blood T cell repertoires in COVID-19. Turning to the study itself: Sources were T cells, B-cell-depleted T cells, or PBMCs; the material itself was cDNA or gDNA.

From germline, CDR1 is SQVTM and CDR2 ANQGSEA. V was pared by 7 bases and J by 2 bases, with 8 bases between. There are 12 residues in the CDR3. In the authors' methods: Estimates of nucleated cell counts were drawn from the amplification of reference gene primers. Data came from immunoSEQ multiplex PCR; TCRdb stores just in-frame clones and leaves some out. D and trimming come from the DNA, and the V and J calls and clone size come from that table. The sample lists 110,000 or so clones, about 90% seen once, with approximately 8% in the top ten. This clone turned up a few times. The origin of this receptor is a man in his 70s who had recovered from COVID-19. The specimen was peripheral blood. V is TRBV29-1 and J is TRBJ2-2, with D perhaps TRBD1 (5 bases). The DNA of the CDR3 is TGCAGCGGCAGGGTTAACACCGGGGAGCTGTTTTTT. Encoded protein: CSGRVNTGELFF.